The 24 T cell receptor beta chains below come from one sample, sequenced in a study of cytomegalovirus exposure and HLA in healthy donors. The primer mix had 60 Vbeta and 13 Jbeta primers. Assay: immunoSEQ multiplex PCR; the TCRdb copy retains only in-frame clones and omits some. The sample has tens of thousands of clones, roughly four fifths seen once. The sample consisted of PBMCs. All receptors derive from a man aged 25-40 years in good health and CMV-seronegative.

The chain combines TRBV28 with TRBJ2-7; tentative D call: TRBD2 (5 bases). The CDR3 is 15 amino acids. Between the trimmed V and J ends, which lost 3 bases and 3 bases, there was a span of 15 bases. Germline loops: CDR1 MDHEN, CDR2 SYDVKM. The CDR3 is CASSFHPPEVYEQYF. Written as DNA, the CDR3 is TGTGCCAGCAGTTTCCACCCTCCGGAGGTCTACGAGCAGTACTTC. The full variable domain, rest sourced from reference TRBV28 and TRBJ2-7, is DVKVTQSSRYLVKRTGEKVFLECVQDMDHENMFWYRQDPGLGLRLIYFSYDVKMKEKGDIPEGYSVSREKKERFSLILESASTNQTSMYLCASSFHPPEVYEQYFGPGTRLTVT.

The chain combines TRBV28 with TRBJ2-1; 8 bases agree with TRBD2. V gave up 8 bases and J gave up 9 bases; unmatched junction bases: 18. This CDR3 spans 16 amino acids. Looked up from germline, CDR1 is MDHEN and CDR2 is SYDVKM. The CDR3 spells CASRSGSVTWRGEQFF. The CDR3 coding sequence is TGTGCCAGCCGGAGCGGGAGCGTTACATGGAGGGGTGAGCAGTTCTTC.

The chain carries TRBV6-1 and TRBJ2-1; D is ambiguous. The CDR3 length is 14 residues. Trimming pared 0 bases from V and 5 bases from J, leaving 8 bases between. Germline V gene lookup returns CDR1 MNHNS and CDR2 SASEGT. The CDR3 protein is CASSEATLDNEQFF. The CDR3 DNA is TGTGCCAGCAGTGAAGCTACCCTAGACAATGAGCAGTTCTTC.

This chain links TRBV5-6 with TRBJ1-4; 8 bases map to TRBD1. Germline CDR1 SGHDT, CDR2 YYEEEE. The CDR3 has 14 residues. V shed 2 bases and J 7 bases; nucleotides not matched to a gene: 4. The CDR3 DNA follows: TGTGCCAGCAGCTTTGGACAGGGTGTTGAAAAACTGTTTTTT. Translating it yields CASSFGQGVEKLFF.

The chain links TRBV19 to TRBJ1-2, with TRBD1 matching over 8 bases. The J segment lost 5 bases and the V segment lost 7 bases, leaving 9 bases of the junction unmatched. The CDR3 covers 14 residues. Germline loops: CDR1 LNHDA, CDR2 SQIVND (reference sequence). The CDR3 nucleotides read TGTGCCAGTATCGCAGGACAGGGAAATTATGGCTACACCTTC. Its translation: CASIAGQGNYGYTF.

This chain joins TRBV11-2 and TRBJ1-2, with D maybe TRBD1 (5 bases). With 5 bases removed from V and 4 bases from J, the gap between germline ends came to 11 bases. CDR3 length: 13 amino acids. CDR1 and CDR2 (germline): SGHAT, FQNNGV. The CDR3 DNA reads as TGTGCCAGCAGCCTTTGGGGCGGCTATGGCTACACCTTC. It is translated as CASSLWGGYGYTF.

V and J are TRBV19 and TRBJ1-5; 8 nucleotides match TRBD1. Germline assignment: CDR1 LNHDA and CDR2 SQIVND (reference sequence). This CDR3 has 14 amino acids. Trimming took 3 bases from V and 6 from J; bases not matched to a gene: 4. The CDR3 loop reads CASSIDRGSQPQHF. CDR3 nucleotide sequence: TGTGCCAGTAGTATTGACAGGGGATCTCAGCCCCAGCATTTT.

In this sample, this clone turned up a few times. The gene calls are TRBV6-7 and TRBJ2-1, with D uncertain. TRBV6-7 falls under the ORF class, with uncertain function. This CDR3 comprises 16 residues. The V gene lost 2 bases and the J gene lost 5 bases, with 16 bases spanning the gap. CDR3 residues: CASSYTHSGSNNEQFF. DNA for the CDR3: TGTGCCAGCAGTTACACCCACAGTGGTAGTAACAATGAGCAGTTCTTC.

The chain has TRBV12-2 and TRBJ1-1. TRBV12-2 is given as a pseudogene. The CDR3 spans 13 residues. The CDR3 loop reads CASRFSGMTEAFF. The CDR3 region has the DNA TGTGCAAGTCGCTTCTCGGGAATGACTGAAGCTTTCTTT.

The rearrangement joins TRBV28 to TRBJ2-7, with 8 bases aligning to TRBD1. Germline loops: CDR1 MDHEN, CDR2 SYDVKM. This CDR3 comprises 14 residues. The trim removed 4 bases at V and 3 bases at J, leaving 5 bases unmatched. CDR3 loop: CASSSSGQDYEQYF. The DNA of the CDR3 is TGTGCCAGCAGTTCATCGGGACAGGACTACGAGCAGTACTTC.

This chain links TRBV28 with TRBJ2-1; 7 bases are a match to TRBD2. CDR1 and CDR2 from the germline V gene are MDHEN and SYDVKM. J gave up 5 bases and V 11 bases, and 9 bases lay outside the gene matches. The CDR3 has 13 residues. The DNA of the CDR3 is TGTGCCGCGGGAGTGAGTGGGGACAATGAGCAGTTCTTC. It encodes CAAGVSGDNEQFF.

This chain uses TRBV2 with TRBJ1-3; D perhaps matches TRBD1 (5 bases). The V end lost 7 bases, the J end lost 0 bases, and 13 bases lay between the germline ends. The V gene's germline CDR1 is SNHLY and CDR2 FYNNEI. The CDR3 has 15 amino acids. CDR3: CASTGQGLSGNTIYF. The CDR3 bases are TGTGCCAGCACGGGCCAGGGCCTCTCTGGAAACACCATATATTTT.

This chain uses TRBV9 with TRBJ2-1; tentatively, D is TRBD1 (5 bases). Germline lookup yields CDR1 SGDLS and CDR2 YYNGEE. Trimming left V 0 bases short and J 5 bases short, with 9 bases between. CDR3 size: 14 residues. The CDR3 sequence: CASSVAGSHNEQFF. CDR3 nucleotides: TGTGCCAGCAGCGTAGCAGGGTCGCACAATGAGCAGTTCTTC.

This clone came up once. The chain employs TRBV5-4 and TRBJ2-1; 10 bases match TRBD1. From germline, CDR1 is SGHNT and CDR2 YYREEE (reference sequence). V was clipped by 4 bases and J by 8 bases; unmatched bases: 6. The CDR3 totals 14 residues. The DNA of the CDR3 is TGTGCCAGCAGCCCGGGACAGGGGATCTATGAGCAGTTCTTC. It specifies CASSPGQGIYEQFF.

A single count supports this clone. The rearrangement joins TRBV30 to TRBJ1-1; 8 bases align to TRBD1. J was trimmed by 11 bases and V by 0 bases; bases with no gene match: 8. Germline CDR1 is GTSNPN and CDR2 is SVGIG (reference sequence). The CDR3 spans 13 residues. CDR3 amino acids: CAWSVGGQGAAFF. CDR3 DNA sequence: TGTGCCTGGAGTGTTGGTGGACAGGGCGCTGCTTTCTTT.

This clone was seen a single time. One junction end does not reproduce the germline sequence, and a read error may be involved. The chain uses TRBV5-1 and TRBJ1-1; no reliable D call. CDR3 length: 13 residues. Germline CDR1 and CDR2: SGHRS and YFSETQ. The CDR3 DNA reads TGCGTCAGCAGTTTTAACAGGAACACTGAAGCTTTCTTT. Its translation is CVSSFNRNTEAFF.

The sample holds a few counts of this clone. This chain joins TRBV6-1 and TRBJ2-7; 11 nucleotides align to TRBD2. Germline-derived CDR1 and CDR2 are MNHNS and SASEGT. CDR3 length equals 18 residues. V lost 2 bases to trimming and J lost 2 bases; unmatched junction nucleotides: 11. The CDR3 loop reads CASSEIAMGLAVTYEQYF. The CDR3 coding sequence is TGTGCCAGCAGTGAAATAGCCATGGGACTAGCGGTGACCTACGAGCAGTACTTC.

This clone was picked up a small number of times. The V call is TRBV28, the J call TRBJ1-5, with D possibly being TRBD1 (5 bases). This CDR3 is built from 15 residues. The germline V gene has CDR1 MDHEN and CDR2 SYDVKM. The V and J ends lost 3 bases and 0 bases respectively, with 9 bases between them. This CDR3 is CASSLPQGSNQPQHF. CDR3 coding DNA: TGTGCCAGCAGTTTGCCGCAGGGTAGCAATCAGCCCCAGCATTTT.

V usage is TRBV27 and J usage is TRBJ2-5, with a tentative D call TRBD1 (6 bases). Near its end, the DNA agrees better with TRBJ2-7, so the J call may be wrong. The CDR3 consists of 14 residues. Germline V lookup: CDR1 MNHEY, CDR2 SMNVEV (reference sequence). The CDR3 nucleotides are TGTGCCAGCAGTTTACAGGGGCTCACCTACGAGCAGTACTTC. This sequence encodes CASSLQGLTYEQYF.

This clone was counted a few times. This chain connects TRBV5-1 to TRBJ1-1; 7 nucleotides line up with TRBD1. Trimming removed 0 bases from V and 5 bases from J; junction bases left unmatched: 7. Germline-derived CDR1 and CDR2 are SGHRS and YFSETQ. The CDR3 is 15 amino acids. The chain's CDR3 is CASSLAPTGETEAFF. Written as DNA, the CDR3 is TGCGCCAGCAGCTTGGCCCCCACAGGGGAGACTGAAGCTTTCTTT.

V and J are TRBV2 and TRBJ1-3; D is uncertain. The CDR3 totals 14 residues. Germline V gives CDR1 SNHLY, CDR2 FYNNEI. V was shortened by 4 bases and J by 0 bases, with 7 bases between the two germline ends. CDR3: CASSAKISGNTIYF. The CDR3 bases are TGTGCCAGCAGTGCCAAAATCTCTGGAAACACCATATATTTT.

The chain links TRBV18 to TRBJ1-2, with D possibly TRBD1 on 6 matching bases. The CDR3 is made up of 12 amino acids. Germline V gene lookup returns CDR1 KGHSH and CDR2 LQKENI. V was shortened by 5 bases and J by 4 bases, with 8 bases between the two germline ends. The CDR3 reads CASSSDSYGYTF. The CDR3 DNA is TGTGCCAGCTCATCGGACAGCTATGGCTACACCTTC.

This clone was detected only once. This chain links TRBV5-4 with TRBJ2-2, with 7 bases lining up with TRBD1. V lost 0 bases and J lost 2; bases outside the gene matches: 4. CDR1 and CDR2 from the germline V gene are SGHNT and YYREEE (reference sequence). CDR3 length equals 16 residues. CDR3 bases: TGTGCCAGCAGCTTGGAGGGACAGCCAAACACCGGGGAGCTGTTTTTT. The encoded protein is CASSLEGQPNTGELFF.

The chain uses TRBV7-2 and TRBJ1-1; no definite D call. CDR1 SGHTA and CDR2 FQGNSA come from the germline V gene. The V gene lost 1 base and the J gene lost 4 bases, with 10 bases spanning the gap. The length of the CDR3 is 14 residues. The CDR3: CASSLGTVSTEAFF. The CDR3 bases are TGTGCCAGCAGCTTAGGCACAGTTAGCACTGAAGCTTTCTTT.